The text below deals with one T cell receptor beta chain. This receptor's antigen is unknown. No base-level quality is on record; no much larger clone is a single base apart. The donors were healthy, HIV-negative adults with no recently reported acute infections or vaccinations. All donors were Caucasian adults living in Nashville, Tennessee, USA. Magnetic negative selection was used to enrich CD4+ T cells, after which naive cells were positively selected on CD45RA and the negative fraction became the memory subset. Blood was collected by leukapheresis, and PBMCs were isolated by Ficoll-Histopaque density gradient centrifugation and then cryopreserved in liquid nitrogen vapor phase. Purity and quantity of every magnetically sorted T cell population were checked by analytical flow cytometry. Genomic DNA was isolated from each sorted fraction and quantified by UV absorbance on a Nanodrop 2000c. The sample originates from a study of shared clonotypes between healthy human individuals (dated by TCRdb to the early 2020s). In terms of the full investigation: The cohort comprised a couple of women and a few men aged 18 to 49 years. Per donor, leukapheresis produced somewhere between about 0.9 and 10 billion PBMCs. To estimate repertoire size and how much clonotypes are shared between individuals, the study performed deep sequencing of blood TCR repertoires from 4 to 6 healthy adults. For each donor, CD4 naive and CD4 memory were each given three plates, CD8 naive was given two plates, and CD8 memory was given one plate. Libraries were prepared and TCR repertoires were sequenced by different laboratories using diverse techniques, in order to increase sequencing depth and limit assay-specific biases. Here is what the overall study found, with its caveats: Compared with non-shared clonotypes, clonotypes shared by all four sorted-subset donors had higher generation probabilities. Larger estimated clonotype richness was generally found for naive subsets than for memory subsets. Even with the large sequencing depth, rarefaction of the sorted-subset datasets indicated that sequencing was incomplete. The small number of donors limited the genetic and exposure-history diversity represented. Approximately 5% of naive CD4, approximately 3.7% of naive CD8, 2% to 2.5% of memory CD4, and approximately 0.4% of memory CD8 clonotypes were shared across a few donors. Sampling was restricted to blood, and TCR repertoires in tissues likely differ from the TCR repertoires found in blood. Pairwise subsampling indicated that sequencing depth was expected to affect the degree of clonotype sharing among donors.

TCR CDR3 regions were amplified from genomic DNA by multiplex PCR using the deep immunoSEQ assay. For each cell subset, the extracted genomic DNA was distributed evenly across all wells of several immunoSEQ 96-well plates, and each plate served as one replicate. Each replicate PCR for sorted subsets received roughly 200 ng genomic DNA, equal to about 29,000 T cell genomes. Purified libraries were quantified with a Qubit 3.0 fluorometer, sized on a Bioanalyzer 2100, and re-quantified with the KAPA Library Quantification kit. Each immunoSEQ 96-well plate was sequenced on its own single-read 150-cycle Illumina NextSeq 550 flow cell. For the original study's pipeline: Because only junctional sequences without quality scores were contained in the immunoSEQ output, filtering matching that applied to full-length reads could not be performed. To assign V/J genes and CDR3, sequences were annotated against IMGT germline references using PyIR, a Python wrapper for IgBLAST v1.9. Any read was removed if the V/J assignment was weak (E-value above 1e-6), the CDR3 was missing, or the read contained stop codons, out-of-frame junctions, or ambiguous translated residues. A V3J clonotype was defined by an identical inferred V gene, J gene, and CDR3 amino acid sequence. The percentage overlap between two repertoires was calculated by dividing the number of shared unique clonotypes by the size of the smaller repertoire. Richness of each repertoire was evaluated using RTK rarefaction, the Chao1 estimator, and Recon v2.1 estimates of unobserved clonotypes. OLGA was used to compute generation probabilities for all TCRbeta clonotypes that the gDNA method yielded from four donors. Imported from immuneACCESS, the table was reduced by TCRdb to in-frame sequences with V and J called. These copies leave out some clones; in studies compared against another copy, an unresolved V gene accounts for under half, and the cause of the remainder is not known. V, J and clone size derive from that table, while D and trimming were established from the DNA sequence. The sample table shows about 2.4 million clones, and 93% are seen once. About 0.38% of the sample is taken by the ten largest.

Trimming accounts for 4 bases at V and 4 bases at J, while the number of junction bases matched to no gene is 6. The CDR3 covers 15 residues, taking in both the cysteine and the phenylalanine. Just the 45-base CDR3 DNA is kept, in frame starting at base 1. As encoded in the germline V gene, CDR1 is MGHRA while CDR2 is YSYEKL. The receptor chain draws on TRBV4-1 and TRBJ2-5, and 10 bases in between align with TRBD1. The receptor's source is a man aged 18 to 30 in good health. Some clones in this sample may be carry-over from other donors' samples. Input material: naive CD4+ T cells from PBMCs. In the paper's terms, the cell subset or site label means: CD45RA+ positively selected. DNA sequence: TGCGCCAGCAGCCTTTCCGGGACAGGGGCAGAGACCCAGTACTTC. Its protein product is CASSLSGTGAETQYF.